This TCR beta chain was sequenced for a study of blood T cell repertoires in COVID-19 (dated by TCRdb to 2020 to 2021). In the study overall: Samples covering the acute and convalescent phases of COVID-19 were provided by collaborators in the United States, Italy and Spain. Where HLA class I and class II types were available, the types were taken from metadata supplied by the sample provider, not from assay-based typing. The samples were drawn from the first 160 participants of the ongoing ImmuneRACE study and from some 1,300 subjects provided by 6 global collaborators. The prospective study material was composed of cDNA or gDNA derived from T cells, B-cell-depleted T cells, or PBMCs. Subjects who had been exposed to COVID-19, were actively infected with it, or had recovered from it provided the deeply sampled blood TCRbeta repertoires that made up the dataset. The repertoires were released in a freely available public database intended as a resource for research on the immune response to SARS-CoV-2. Nearly every sample came with metadata listing a de-identified subject ID, COVID-19 status, age in years and sex. Overall results and qualifications from the work: The amount of clinical and demographic metadata varied by source and participant and was provided uncurated.

Collaborating institutions collected whole blood in K2EDTA tubes following their own protocols. For TCRbeta analysis, collaborator samples were shipped as frozen whole blood, as isolated PBMCs, or as DNA extracted from either sample type. TCRbeta CDR3 regions were amplified from genomic DNA by means of the immunoSEQ Assay, a bias-controlled multiplex PCR. Concerning the study's data processing: Within the assay, amplification of reference gene primers was used to estimate how many nucleated cells each sample contained. To quantify the absolute abundance of each unique TCRbeta CDR3 rearrangement, sequence reads were collapsed and filtered. For each sample, productive Simpson clonality was calculated as the square root of Simpson's diversity index over productive rearrangements. The table was pulled from immuneACCESS by TCRdb, which kept in-frame rearrangements only. Such tables lose some clones; where checked, under half of the loss comes from unresolved V genes, and the rest has no known cause. That table gives V, J and clone size, and the DNA gave D and trimming. Recorded for this sample are 140,000 to 150,000 clones; about 89% of them occurred a single time. Of the sample, 2.5% to 3% is held by the ten largest clones.

Details on this clone: Its antigen is unknown. Qualities for individual bases were not recorded, and no much larger clone is one base off.

V is pared back by 4 bases and J by 5 bases, with 25 bases lying between the germline termini. Reading from cysteine to phenylalanine, the CDR3 counts 18 amino acids. Of the read, only the CDR3 DNA is kept; its 54 bases are in frame from base 1. CDR1 and CDR2, looked up from the germline V gene (reference sequence), are SGHNT and YYREEE. The chain is made from TRBV5-4 and TRBJ2-1; the D region possibly corresponds to TRBD1 (7 bases align). The sequenced sample was peripheral blood. The TCR was taken from a man aged 55-75 years with active or convalescent COVID-19. For the CDR3, the sequence is CASSRGRQGPGPNNEQFF. The sequenced DNA is TGTGCCAGCAGCCGGGGGCGACAGGGTCCGGGGCCGAACAATGAGCAGTTCTTC.